This entry features one T cell receptor beta chain sequence. V lost 6 bases, J lost 1 base, and 9 bases lay in between. Per germline, CDR1 LNHDA and CDR2 SQIVND (reference sequence). The CDR3 length is 14 residues. The data are from a study of blood T cell repertoires in COVID-19. Per the study methods: Estimates of nucleated cell counts were drawn from the amplification of reference gene primers. The table came from immunoSEQ multiplex PCR; TCRdb's copy has only in-frame clones and leaves some out. V and J calls and clone size come straight from that table; D and trimming were deduced from the DNA. Altogether some 250,000 clones are present, more than 85% being singletons, with the ten largest covering about 9.3%.

The material sequenced was PBMCs or T cells enriched from blood (not recorded which). The TCR comes from a man in his forties who had recovered from COVID-19. The V gene is TRBV19, the J gene TRBJ2-2, with a tentative D call TRBD2 (5 bases). The CDR3 DNA follows: TGTGCCAGTAGATGGGGAGAGAACACCGGGGAGCTGTTTTTT. Translation gives CASRWGENTGELFF.